This T cell receptor beta chain was sequenced for a study of chemoradiotherapy in HPV16-positive cancers. Repeated repertoire sampling spanned the course of chemoradiotherapy. Here immunoSEQ multiplex PCR was the method, and the copy in TCRdb shows in-frame clones only, minus some. The sample consists of tens of thousands of clones, about 90% of them appearing once. This clone has a single count. The CDR3 loop spans 16 amino acids. V lost 3 bases to trimming and J lost 5 bases; unmatched junction nucleotides: 13. Germline V gene lookup returns CDR1 SGDLS and CDR2 YYNGEE. The specimen was blood, collected from a patient who underwent chemoradiotherapy. This sequence was found in a human donor with HPV-associated anogenital cancer. V gene TRBV9 combines with J gene TRBJ1-2; 7 bases map to TRBD1. The CDR3 reads CASSESSTGFGYGYTF. The CDR3 nucleotides read TGTGCCAGCAGCGAGTCCTCGACAGGGTTCGGGTATGGCTACACCTTC.